The 8 T cell receptor beta chains in this list originate from one sample, sequenced in a study of radiation and T cells in renal cell carcinoma. Noted time point: baseline pretreatment blood. The sample's treatment: 15 Gy SBRT to primary tumor, nephrectomy 4 weeks later. This table comes from immunoSEQ multiplex PCR, and its TCRdb copy is limited to in-frame clones, with some not included. In the table there are around 160,000 clones, about 87% of which are singletons. The sequencing used blood, collected from a patient whose treatment included radiotherapy and nephrectomy. The source of these receptors is a woman in her 70s with renal cell carcinoma.

The chain carries TRBV9 and TRBJ1-3; D ambiguous. The CDR3 contains 15 residues. Germline CDR1 and CDR2: SGDLS and YYNGEE. Trimming removed 3 bases from V and 2 bases from J, with 12 bases in between. The CDR3 region is CASSDSGGTGNTIYF. The CDR3 DNA follows: TGTGCCAGCAGCGACTCAGGCGGGACTGGAAACACCATATATTTT. The entire variable domain, with the rest obtained from reference TRBV9 and TRBJ1-3, is as follows: DSGVTQTPKHLITATGQRVTLRCSPRSGDLSVYWYQQSLDQGLQFLIQYYNGEERAKGNILERFSAQQFPDLHSELNLSSLELGDSALYFCASSDSGGTGNTIYFGEGSWLTVV.

V is TRBV7-2 and J is TRBJ2-7, with D uncertain. Trimming cost V 0 bases and J 7 bases, with 10 bases left between them. The germline CDR1 and CDR2 sequences are SGHTA and FQGNSA. The CDR3 covers 13 residues. CDR3 residues: CASSLAQQLEQYF. CDR3 DNA sequence: TGTGCCAGCAGCTTAGCACAGCAATTAGAGCAGTACTTC.

The chain recombines TRBV14 with TRBJ2-5; D gene unclear. Germline V gives CDR1 SGHDN, CDR2 FVKESK. V shed 4 bases and J shed 4 bases, with 10 bases lying between them. The CDR3 extends over 13 amino acids. CDR3 coding DNA: TGTGCCAGCAGCCTCCGGGCCCCAGAGACCCAGTACTTC. This translates into CASSLRAPETQYF.

V gene TRBV4-1 combines with J gene TRBJ2-3, with D unresolved. Germline CDR1 is MGHRA and CDR2 is YSYEKL. The CDR3 is 13 residues long. V gave up 2 bases and J gave up 6 bases, with 9 bases separating them. CDR3 coding DNA: TGCGCCAGCAGCCAACCCAATGGGGATACGCAGTATTTT. Translating gives CASSQPNGDTQYF.

This clone was picked up one time. The rearrangement uses TRBV9 and TRBJ2-3; 7 bases line up with TRBD2. Germline V gives CDR1 SGDLS, CDR2 YYNGEE. The CDR3 covers 13 residues. Trimming removed 3 bases from V and 9 bases from J; junction bases left unmatched: 7. The CDR3 protein is CASSEGLRDTQYF. In DNA form, the CDR3 reads TGTGCCAGCAGCGAGGGACTAAGGGACACGCAGTATTTT. The variable domain in full, with the rest retrieved from reference TRBV9 and TRBJ2-3, is DSGVTQTPKHLITATGQRVTLRCSPRSGDLSVYWYQQSLDQGLQFLIQYYNGEERAKGNILERFSAQQFPDLHSELNLSSLELGDSALYFCASSEGLRDTQYFGPGTRLTVL.

The chain carries TRBV11-3 and TRBJ1-3, with D hard to call. Germline CDR1 reads SGHNT; CDR2 reads YENEEA. CDR3 length equals 14 residues. Trimming stripped 6 bases from V and 0 bases from J, with 9 bases between. Here the CDR3 DNA reads TGTGCCAGCAGTCAGACCAGCTCTGGAAACACCATATATTTT. It encodes CASSQTSSGNTIYF.

The CDR3 bases are TGTGCCAGCAGCTTAGAGGGGGGGAACACCGGGGAGCTGTTTTTT. This codes for CASSLEGGNTGELFF. The chain recombines TRBV7-2 with TRBJ2-2; the D gene could be TRBD1 or TRBD2 (6 bases each). In germline, CDR1 is SGHTA, CDR2 FQGNSA. CDR3 size: 15 residues. The V and J ends lost 1 base and 1 base respectively, with 7 bases between them.

Only one count was recorded for this clone. The rearrangement uses TRBV9 and TRBJ2-1; 10 nucleotides line up with TRBD1. V gave up 4 bases and J gave up 4 bases; unmatched junction bases: 8. CDR1 is SGDLS, CDR2 YYNGEE, per germline. The CDR3 spans 16 residues. The DNA of the CDR3 is TGTGCCAGCAGCCCCCGTTGGACAGGGGGATACAATGAGCAGTTCTTC. It codes for CASSPRWTGGYNEQFF.